This TCR beta chain was captured by sequencing in a study of cytomegalovirus exposure and HLA in healthy donors. Whole-study findings and limits: Most TCR sequences were rare, but some public TCRs occurred in many donors. In vitro experiments confirmed that three CMV-associated chains were specific for CMV antigens. Most TCR beta V segments were productive about 90% or about 30% of the time in an earlier analysis.

The PCR was carried out with 60 Vbeta primers and 13 Jbeta primers. Data came from immunoSEQ multiplex PCR; TCRdb stores just in-frame clones and leaves some out. The table records roughly 190,000 clones, roughly a tenth of them present only once. Comments on this clone: Antigen specificity is unknown.

The ends lost 8 bases at V and 1 base at J; junction bases unmatched: 6. Germline V gives CDR1 MNHNS, CDR2 SASEGT. The CDR3 covers 15 residues. This TCR was recovered from a woman under 40 in good health and CMV-seropositive. The rearrangement joins TRBV6-1 to TRBJ2-3, with TRBD1 matching 10 bases. Sequenced sample: PBMCs. The CDR3: CASSFGTGGTDTQYF. The CDR3 DNA is TGTGCCAGCTCTTTTGGGACAGGGGGCACAGATACGCAGTATTTT.